This TCR beta chain was documented in a study of shared clonotypes between healthy human individuals. The unsorted PBMC replicate PCRs were performed with 300 ng DNA, around 32,000 T cell genomes. Under the authors' procedure: For the immunoSEQ data, sequences were junction-only without quality scores, so filtering differed. Some clones are missing from TCRdb's copy, which holds only in-frame ones; the method was immunoSEQ multiplex PCR. The V and J calls and clone size come from that table; D and trimming were worked out from the DNA. The sample carries approximately 440,000 clones, over 60% recorded once. Germline CDR1 reads LGHNA; CDR2 reads YNFKEQ. The CDR3 totals 14 residues. V lost 0 bases, J lost 11 bases, and 13 bases lay in between.

Sequencing was done on a sample of PBMCs. The chain is built from TRBV4-2 and TRBJ1-4; no clear D. The origin of this receptor is a woman in her 40s in good health. Some clones in this sample may be carry-over from other donors' samples. In nucleotides, the CDR3 is TGTGCCAGCAGCCAAGAAGTAAGACCCCAGAAACTGTTTTTT. It translates to CASSQEVRPQKLFF.